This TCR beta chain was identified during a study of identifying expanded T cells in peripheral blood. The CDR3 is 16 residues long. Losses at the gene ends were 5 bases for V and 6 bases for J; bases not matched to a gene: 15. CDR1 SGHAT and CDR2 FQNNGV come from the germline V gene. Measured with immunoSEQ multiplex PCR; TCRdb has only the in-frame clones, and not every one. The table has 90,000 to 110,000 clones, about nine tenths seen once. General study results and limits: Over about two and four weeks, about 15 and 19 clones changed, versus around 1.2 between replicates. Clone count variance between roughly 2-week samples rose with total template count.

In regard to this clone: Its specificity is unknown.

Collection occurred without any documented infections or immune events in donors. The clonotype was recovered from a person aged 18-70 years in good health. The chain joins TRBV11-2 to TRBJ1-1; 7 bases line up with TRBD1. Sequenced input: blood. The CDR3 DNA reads TGTGCCAGCAGCCCCAAAACAGGGGCTCTTCGGGCTGAAGCTTTCTTT. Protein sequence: CASSPKTGALRAEAFF.